The present T cell receptor (beta chain) was sequenced within a study of cytomegalovirus exposure and HLA in healthy donors. The study, taken as a whole, reports: Later analysis indicated greater clonal expansion among HLA-associated TCR beta chains than among equally common other chains. Among TCR beta chains, those listed as cytomegalovirus-associated numbered around 180.

PCR used 60 Vbeta primers and 13 Jbeta primers. Produced via immunoSEQ multiplex PCR; TCRdb's table is partial and in-frame only. Seen here are about 100,000 clones, around 85% observed once, and the top ten hold approximately 3.9%. CDR3 length: 12 residues. Trimming stripped 2 bases from V and 7 bases from J, with 3 bases between. CDR1 and CDR2 from the germline V gene are MDHEN and SYDVKM. Remarks on this clone: Its antigen is still unknown.

The material sequenced was PBMCs. This receptor was obtained from a man aged 25-45 years in good health and CMV-seronegative. This chain connects TRBV28 to TRBJ1-6; no clear D gene. CDR3 sequence (DNA): TGTGCCAGCAGTTTACTGAATTCACCCCTCCACTTT. Translating it yields CASSLLNSPLHF.